This T cell receptor beta chain was sequenced during a study of cytomegalovirus exposure and HLA in healthy donors. The CDR3 sequence is 15 residues long. V shed 5 bases, J shed 6 bases, and the junction held 10 bases outside the gene matches. CDR1 and CDR2 (germline): SGHNT, YENEEA. Primers for the PCR totalled 60 Vbeta and 13 Jbeta. The method was immunoSEQ multiplex PCR; TCRdb's version includes in-frame clones alone and lacks a portion of them. The sample yields under 150,000 clones, of which the top ten take up 1.5% to 2%. The TCR originated in a woman between 55 and 75 years old in good health and CMV-seronegative. The sample consisted of PBMCs. This chain connects TRBV11-3 to TRBJ2-7, with 10 bases fitting TRBD1. The CDR3 spells CASSISGTGVGEQYF. Written as DNA, the CDR3 is TGTGCCAGCAGCATCTCCGGGACAGGGGTAGGCGAGCAGTACTTC.